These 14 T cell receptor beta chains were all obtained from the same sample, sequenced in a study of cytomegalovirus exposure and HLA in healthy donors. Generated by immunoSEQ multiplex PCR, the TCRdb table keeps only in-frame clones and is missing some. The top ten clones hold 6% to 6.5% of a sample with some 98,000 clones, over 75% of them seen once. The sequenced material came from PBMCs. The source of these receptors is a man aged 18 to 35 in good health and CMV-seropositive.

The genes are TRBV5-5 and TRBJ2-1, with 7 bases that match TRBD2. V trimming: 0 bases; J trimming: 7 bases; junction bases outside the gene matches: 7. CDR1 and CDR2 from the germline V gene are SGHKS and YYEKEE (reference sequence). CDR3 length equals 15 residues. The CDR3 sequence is CASSLERGVVNEQFF. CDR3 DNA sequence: TGTGCCAGCAGCTTGGAGCGGGGAGTAGTAAATGAGCAGTTCTTC.

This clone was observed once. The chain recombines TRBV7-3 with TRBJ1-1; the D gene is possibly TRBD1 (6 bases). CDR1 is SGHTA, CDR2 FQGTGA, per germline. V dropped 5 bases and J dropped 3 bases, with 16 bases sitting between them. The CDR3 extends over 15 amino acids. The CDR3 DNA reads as TGTGCCAGCAGCCCACAGGGACGAGGTCACACTGAAGCTTTCTTT. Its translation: CASSPQGRGHTEAFF.

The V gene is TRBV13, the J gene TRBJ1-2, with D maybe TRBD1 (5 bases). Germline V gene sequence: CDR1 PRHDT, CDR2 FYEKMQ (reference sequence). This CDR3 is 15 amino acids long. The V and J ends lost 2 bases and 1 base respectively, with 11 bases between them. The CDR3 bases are TGTGCCAGCAGCTTAAAAGGGGTCCTTAACTATGGCTACACCTTC. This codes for CASSLKGVLNYGYTF. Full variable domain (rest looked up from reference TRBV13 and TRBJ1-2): AAGVIQSPRHLIKEKRETATLKCYPIPRHDTVYWYQQGPGQDPQFLISFYEKMQSDKGSIPDRFSAQQFSDYHSELNMSSLELGDSALYFCASSLKGVLNYGYTFGSGTRLTVV.

In DNA, the CDR3 is TGTGCCAGCAGTAACTCCGGGACACCGATCTCTGGAAACACCATATATTTT. Amino acids: CASSNSGTPISGNTIYF. The chain couples TRBV9 to TRBJ1-3; D is perhaps TRBD1 (6 bases). Germline assignment: CDR1 SGDLS and CDR2 YYNGEE. This CDR3 has 17 residues. V lost 5 bases to trimming and J lost 0 bases, with 18 bases between them.

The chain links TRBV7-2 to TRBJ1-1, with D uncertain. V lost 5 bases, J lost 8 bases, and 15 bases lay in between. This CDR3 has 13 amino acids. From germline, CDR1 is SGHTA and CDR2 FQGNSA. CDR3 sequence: CASSPTLGREAFF. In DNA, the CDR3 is TGTGCCAGCAGCCCTACGCTGGGCAGGGAAGCTTTCTTT.

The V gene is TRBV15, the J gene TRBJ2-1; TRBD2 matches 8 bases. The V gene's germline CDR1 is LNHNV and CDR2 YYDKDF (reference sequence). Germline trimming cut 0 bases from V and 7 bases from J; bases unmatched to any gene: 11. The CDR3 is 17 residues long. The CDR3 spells CATSRENGGALFNEQFF. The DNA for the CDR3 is TGTGCCACCAGCAGAGAGAACGGGGGGGCCTTATTTAATGAGCAGTTCTTC.

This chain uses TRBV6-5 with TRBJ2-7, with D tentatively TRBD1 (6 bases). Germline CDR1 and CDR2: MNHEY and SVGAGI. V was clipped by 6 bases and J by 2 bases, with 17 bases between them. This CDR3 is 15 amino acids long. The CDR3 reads CASRIRDTTAYEQYF. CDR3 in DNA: TGTGCCAGCAGAATCCGGGACACAACAGCCTACGAGCAGTACTTC.

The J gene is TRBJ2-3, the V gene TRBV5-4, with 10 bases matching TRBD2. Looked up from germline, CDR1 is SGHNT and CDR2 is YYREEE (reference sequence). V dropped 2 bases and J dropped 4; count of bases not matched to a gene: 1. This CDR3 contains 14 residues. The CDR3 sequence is CASSFSGRSDTQYF. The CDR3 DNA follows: TGTGCCAGCAGCTTTAGCGGGAGGTCAGATACGCAGTATTTT.

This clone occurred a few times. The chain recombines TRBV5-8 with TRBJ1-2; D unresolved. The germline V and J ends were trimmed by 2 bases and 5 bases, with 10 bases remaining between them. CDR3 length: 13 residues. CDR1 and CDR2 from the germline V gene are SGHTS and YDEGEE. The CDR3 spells CASSFGEGYGYTF. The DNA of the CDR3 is TGTGCCAGCAGCTTCGGCGAGGGATATGGCTACACCTTC.

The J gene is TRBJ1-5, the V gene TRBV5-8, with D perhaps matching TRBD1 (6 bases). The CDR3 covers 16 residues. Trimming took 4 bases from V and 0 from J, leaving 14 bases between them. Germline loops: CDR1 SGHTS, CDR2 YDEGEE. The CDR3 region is CASSPSRTDSNQPQHF. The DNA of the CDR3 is TGTGCCAGCAGCCCCTCTCGGACAGATAGCAATCAGCCCCAGCATTTT. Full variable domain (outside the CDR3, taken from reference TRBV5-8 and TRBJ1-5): EAGVTQSPTHLIKTRGQQATLRCSPISGHTSVYWYQQALGLGLQFLLWYDEGEERNRGNFPPRFSGRQFPNYSSELNVNALELEDSALYLCASSPSRTDSNQPQHFGDGTRLSIL.

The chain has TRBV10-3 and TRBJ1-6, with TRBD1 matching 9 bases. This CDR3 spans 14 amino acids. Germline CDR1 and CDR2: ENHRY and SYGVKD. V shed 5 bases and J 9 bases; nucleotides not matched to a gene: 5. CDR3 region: CAISTGGLGSPLHF. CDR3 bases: TGTGCCATCAGTACAGGGGGCCTTGGTTCACCCCTCCACTTT.

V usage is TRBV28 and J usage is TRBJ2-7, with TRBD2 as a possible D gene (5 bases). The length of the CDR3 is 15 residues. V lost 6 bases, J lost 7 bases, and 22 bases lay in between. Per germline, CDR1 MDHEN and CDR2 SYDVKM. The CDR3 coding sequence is TGTGCCAGCAGGCCGAGGTTACTTCGGTCGGGGGAGCAGTACTTC. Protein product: CASRPRLLRSGEQYF.

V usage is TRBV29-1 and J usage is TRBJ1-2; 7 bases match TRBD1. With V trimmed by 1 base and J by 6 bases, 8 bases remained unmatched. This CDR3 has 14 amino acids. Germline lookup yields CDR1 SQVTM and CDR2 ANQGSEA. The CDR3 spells CSVEVGQGVNGYTF. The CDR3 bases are TGCAGCGTTGAAGTTGGGCAGGGGGTCAATGGCTACACCTTC.

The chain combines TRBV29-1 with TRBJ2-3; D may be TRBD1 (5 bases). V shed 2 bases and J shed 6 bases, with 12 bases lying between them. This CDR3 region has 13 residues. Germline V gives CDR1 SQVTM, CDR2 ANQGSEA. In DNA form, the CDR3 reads TGCAGCGTTGAAAGTCAGGGCCAGGATACGCAGTATTTT. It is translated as CSVESQGQDTQYF.